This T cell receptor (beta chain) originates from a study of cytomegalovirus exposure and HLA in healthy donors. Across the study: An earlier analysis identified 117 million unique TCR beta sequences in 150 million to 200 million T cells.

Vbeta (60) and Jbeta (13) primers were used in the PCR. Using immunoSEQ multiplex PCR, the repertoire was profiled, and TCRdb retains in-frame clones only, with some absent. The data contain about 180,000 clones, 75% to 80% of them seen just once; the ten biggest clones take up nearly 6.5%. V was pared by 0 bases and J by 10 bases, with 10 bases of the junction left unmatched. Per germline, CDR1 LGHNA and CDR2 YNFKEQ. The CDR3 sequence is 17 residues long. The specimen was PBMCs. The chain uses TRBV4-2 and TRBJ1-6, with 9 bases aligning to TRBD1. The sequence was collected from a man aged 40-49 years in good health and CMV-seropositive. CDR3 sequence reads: CASSQEQGARRGSPLHF. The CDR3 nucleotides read TGTGCCAGCAGCCAAGAACAGGGGGCGCGTCGAGGCTCACCCCTCCACTTT.